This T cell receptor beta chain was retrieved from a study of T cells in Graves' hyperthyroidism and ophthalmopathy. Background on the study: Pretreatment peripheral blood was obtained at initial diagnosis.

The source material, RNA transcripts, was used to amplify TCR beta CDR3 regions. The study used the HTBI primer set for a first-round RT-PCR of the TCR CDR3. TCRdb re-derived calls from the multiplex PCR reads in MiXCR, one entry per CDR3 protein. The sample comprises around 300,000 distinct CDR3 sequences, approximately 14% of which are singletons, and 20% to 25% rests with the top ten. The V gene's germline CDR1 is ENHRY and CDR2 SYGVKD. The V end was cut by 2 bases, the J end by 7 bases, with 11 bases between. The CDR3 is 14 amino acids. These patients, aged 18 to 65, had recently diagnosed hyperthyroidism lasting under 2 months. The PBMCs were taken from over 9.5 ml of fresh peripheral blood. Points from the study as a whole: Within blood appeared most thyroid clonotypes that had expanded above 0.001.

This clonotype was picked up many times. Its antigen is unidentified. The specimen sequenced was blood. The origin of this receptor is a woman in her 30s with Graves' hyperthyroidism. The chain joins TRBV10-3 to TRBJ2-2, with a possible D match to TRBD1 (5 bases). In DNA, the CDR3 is TGTGCCATCAGTGAGGGGGAAGGGGTCGGGGAGCTGTTTTTT. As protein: CAISEGEGVGELFF.